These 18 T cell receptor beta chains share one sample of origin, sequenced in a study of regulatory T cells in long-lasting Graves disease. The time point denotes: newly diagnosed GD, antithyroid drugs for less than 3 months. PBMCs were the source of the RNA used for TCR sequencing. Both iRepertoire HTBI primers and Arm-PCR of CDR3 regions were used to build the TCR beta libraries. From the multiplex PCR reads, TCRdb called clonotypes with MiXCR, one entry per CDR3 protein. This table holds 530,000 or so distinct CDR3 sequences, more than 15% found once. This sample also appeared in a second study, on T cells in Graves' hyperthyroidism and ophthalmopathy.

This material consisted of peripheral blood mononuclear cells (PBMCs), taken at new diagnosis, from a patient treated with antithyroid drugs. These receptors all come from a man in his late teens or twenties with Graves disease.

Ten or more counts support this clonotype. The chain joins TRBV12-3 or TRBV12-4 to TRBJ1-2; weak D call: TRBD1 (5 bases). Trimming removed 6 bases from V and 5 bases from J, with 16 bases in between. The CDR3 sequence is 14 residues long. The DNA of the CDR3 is TGTGCCAGCAGCTTGGTTGGGCAGGGTTATGGCTACACCTTC. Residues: CASSLVGQGYGYTF.

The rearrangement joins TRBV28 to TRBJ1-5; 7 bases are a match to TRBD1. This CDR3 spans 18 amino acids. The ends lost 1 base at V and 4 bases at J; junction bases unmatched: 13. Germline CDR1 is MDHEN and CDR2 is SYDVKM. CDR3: CASSLFSPPTGQNQPQHF. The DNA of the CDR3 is TGTGCCAGCAGTTTATTCTCCCCTCCGACAGGGCAGAATCAGCCCCAGCATTTT.

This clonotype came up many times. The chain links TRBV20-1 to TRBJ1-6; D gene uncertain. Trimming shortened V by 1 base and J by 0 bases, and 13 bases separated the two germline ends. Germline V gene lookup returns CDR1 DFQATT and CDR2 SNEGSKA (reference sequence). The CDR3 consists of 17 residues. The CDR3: CSARAGSGSSYNSPLHF. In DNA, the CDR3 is TGCAGTGCTAGAGCTGGATCGGGGAGCTCCTATAATTCACCCCTCCACTTT.

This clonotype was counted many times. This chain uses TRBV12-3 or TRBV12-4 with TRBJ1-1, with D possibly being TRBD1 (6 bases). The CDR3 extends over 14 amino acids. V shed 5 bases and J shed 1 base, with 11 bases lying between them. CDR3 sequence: CASSRLTGNTEAFF. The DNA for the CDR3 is TGTGCCAGCAGTCGACTGACAGGGAACACTGAAGCTTTCTTT.

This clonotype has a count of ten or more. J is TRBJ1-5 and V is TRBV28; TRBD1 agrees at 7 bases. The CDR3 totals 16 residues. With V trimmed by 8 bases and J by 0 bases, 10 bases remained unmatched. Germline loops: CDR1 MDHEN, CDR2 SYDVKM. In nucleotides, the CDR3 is TGTGCCAGCGCCCAAGACAGGGAACATAGCAATCAGCCCCAGCATTTT. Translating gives CASAQDREHSNQPQHF. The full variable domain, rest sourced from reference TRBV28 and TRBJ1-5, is DVKVTQSSRYLVKRTGEKVFLECVQDMDHENMFWYRQDPGLGLRLIYFSYDVKMKEKGDIPEGYSVSREKKERFSLILESASTNQTSMYLCASAQDREHSNQPQHFGDGTRLSIL.

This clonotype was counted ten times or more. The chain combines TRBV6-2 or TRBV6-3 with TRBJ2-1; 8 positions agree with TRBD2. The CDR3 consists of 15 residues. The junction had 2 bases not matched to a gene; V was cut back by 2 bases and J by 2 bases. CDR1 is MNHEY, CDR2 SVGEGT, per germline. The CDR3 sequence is CASSYSGGAYNEQFF. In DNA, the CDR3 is TGTGCCAGCAGTTACAGCGGGGGCGCCTACAATGAGCAGTTCTTC.

The CDR3 loop reads CASSPTGAQRGTGELFF. DNA of the CDR3: TGTGCCAGCAGCCCCACCGGAGCGCAGAGGGGCACCGGGGAGCTGTTTTTT. The V and J genes are TRBV4-2 and TRBJ2-2; D possibly uses TRBD1 or TRBD2 (5 bases each). V lost 4 bases and J 4 bases, leaving 19 bases between the germline ends. CDR1 and CDR2 (germline): LGHNA, YNFKEQ. The CDR3 runs to 17 residues.

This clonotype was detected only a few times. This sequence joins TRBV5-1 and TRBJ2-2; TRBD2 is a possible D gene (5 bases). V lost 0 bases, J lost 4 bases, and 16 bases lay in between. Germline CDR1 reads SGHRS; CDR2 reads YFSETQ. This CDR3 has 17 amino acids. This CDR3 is CASSLDGRLRGTGELFF. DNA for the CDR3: TGCGCCAGCAGCTTGGATGGGCGCCTCCGGGGCACCGGGGAGCTGTTTTTT. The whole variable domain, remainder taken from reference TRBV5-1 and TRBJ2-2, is KAGVTQTPRYLIKTRGQQVTLSCSPISGHRSVSWYQQTPGQGLQFLFEYFSETQRNKGNFPGRFSGRQFSNSRSEMNVSTLELGDSALYLCASSLDGRLRGTGELFFGEGSRLTVL.

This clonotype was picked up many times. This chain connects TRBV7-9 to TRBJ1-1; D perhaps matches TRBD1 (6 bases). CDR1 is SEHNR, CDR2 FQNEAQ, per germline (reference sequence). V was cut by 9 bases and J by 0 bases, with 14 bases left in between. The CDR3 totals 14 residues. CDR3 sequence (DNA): TGTGCCAGTAGCCTGACAGGACTGAACACTGAAGCTTTCTTT. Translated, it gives CASSLTGLNTEAFF.

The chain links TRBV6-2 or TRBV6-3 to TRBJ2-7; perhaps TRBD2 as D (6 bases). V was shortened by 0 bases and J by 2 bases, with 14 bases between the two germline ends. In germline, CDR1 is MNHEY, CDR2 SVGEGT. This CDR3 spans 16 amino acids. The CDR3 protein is CASSYSSLLAPYEQYF. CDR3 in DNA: TGTGCCAGCAGTTACTCGAGTTTGCTAGCGCCCTACGAGCAGTACTTC.

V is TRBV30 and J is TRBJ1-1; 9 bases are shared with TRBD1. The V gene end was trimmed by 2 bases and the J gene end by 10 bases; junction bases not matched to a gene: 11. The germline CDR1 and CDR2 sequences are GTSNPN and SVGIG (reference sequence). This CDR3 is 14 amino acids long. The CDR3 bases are TGTGCCTGGAGTTGGACAGGGGTCTCCTCTCGAGCTTTCTTT. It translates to CAWSWTGVSSRAFF. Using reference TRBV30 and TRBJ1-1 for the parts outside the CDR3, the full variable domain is SQTIHQWPATLVQPVGSPLSLECTVEGTSNPNLYWYRQAAGRGLQLLFYSVGIGQISSEVPQNLSASRPQDRQFILSSKKLLLSDSGFYLCAWSWTGVSSRAFFGQGTRLTVV.

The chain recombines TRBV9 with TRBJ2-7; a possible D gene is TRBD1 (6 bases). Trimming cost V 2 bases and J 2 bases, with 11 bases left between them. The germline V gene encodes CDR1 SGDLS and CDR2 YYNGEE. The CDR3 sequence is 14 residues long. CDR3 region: CASSVTGFPYEQYF. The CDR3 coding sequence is TGTGCCAGCAGCGTGACAGGCTTCCCCTACGAGCAGTACTTC.

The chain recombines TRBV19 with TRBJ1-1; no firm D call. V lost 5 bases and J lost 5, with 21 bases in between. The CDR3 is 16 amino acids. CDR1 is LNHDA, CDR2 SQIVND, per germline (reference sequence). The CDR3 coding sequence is TGTGCCAGTAGTTCACGATGGGAGGGAGTTTTAACTGAAGCTTTCTTT. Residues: CASSSRWEGVLTEAFF.

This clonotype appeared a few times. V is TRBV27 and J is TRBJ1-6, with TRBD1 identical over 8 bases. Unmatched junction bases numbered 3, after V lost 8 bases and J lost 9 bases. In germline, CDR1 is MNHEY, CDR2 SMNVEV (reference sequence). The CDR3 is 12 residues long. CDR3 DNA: TGTGCCAGCCGGACAGGGAGTTCACCCCTCCACTTT. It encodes CASRTGSSPLHF.

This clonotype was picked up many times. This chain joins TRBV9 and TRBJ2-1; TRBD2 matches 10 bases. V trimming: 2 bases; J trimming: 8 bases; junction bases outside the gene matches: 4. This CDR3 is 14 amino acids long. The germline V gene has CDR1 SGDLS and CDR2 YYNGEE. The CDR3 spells CASSVGTSEDEQFF. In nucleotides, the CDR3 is TGTGCCAGCAGCGTTGGGACTAGCGAGGATGAGCAGTTCTTC.

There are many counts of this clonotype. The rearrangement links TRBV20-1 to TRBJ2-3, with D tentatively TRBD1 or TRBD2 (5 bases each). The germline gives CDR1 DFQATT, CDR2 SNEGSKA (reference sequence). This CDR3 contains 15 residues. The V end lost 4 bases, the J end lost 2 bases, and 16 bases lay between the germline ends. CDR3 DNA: TGCAGTGCTACGAACAGGAGAGGGCACACAGATACGCAGTATTTT. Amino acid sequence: CSATNRRGHTDTQYF.

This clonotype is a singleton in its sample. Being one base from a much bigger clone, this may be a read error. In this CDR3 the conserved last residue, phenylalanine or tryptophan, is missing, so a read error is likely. DNA of the CDR3: TGTGCCAGCAGTTTGGCTATTGGTTATTCCGTAGATACGCAGTATCTT. Translation gives CASSLAIGYSVDTQYL. The chain is built from TRBV6-9 and TRBJ2-3; D uncertain. The ends were cut back, 4 bases at V and 5 bases at J, with 19 bases in the middle. The CDR3 is made up of 16 amino acids. Germline-derived CDR1 and CDR2 are MNHGY and SVAAGI.

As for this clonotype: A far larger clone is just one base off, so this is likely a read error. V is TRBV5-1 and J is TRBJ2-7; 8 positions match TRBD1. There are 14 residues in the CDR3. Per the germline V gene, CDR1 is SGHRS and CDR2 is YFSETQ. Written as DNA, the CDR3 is TGTGCCAGCAGTCGGACAGGGAGTATCTACGAGCAGTACTTC. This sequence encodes CASSRTGSIYEQYF.